One sample yielded the 26 T cell receptor beta chains listed below, sequenced in a study of cytotoxic CD8 clonotypes in ibrutinib-treated CLL. Here immunoSEQ multiplex PCR was the method, and the copy in TCRdb shows in-frame clones only, minus some. The profile shows about 40,000 clones, 70% of them singletons. Sequenced here: PBMCs, sampled at disease progression, from a patient treated with ibrutinib. These TCRs come from a human donor with chronic lymphocytic leukemia.

V is TRBV7-9 and J is TRBJ1-2; 7 bases fit TRBD1. The CDR3 is made up of 15 amino acids. Germline V gene lookup returns CDR1 SEHNR and CDR2 FQNEAQ (reference sequence). With V trimmed by 5 bases and J by 0 bases, 6 bases remained unmatched. In DNA, the CDR3 is TGTGCCAGCAGCCGTCGACAGGGAGCTAACTATGGCTACACCTTC. Protein product: CASSRRQGANYGYTF.

The chain employs TRBV6-4 and TRBJ1-1; D may be TRBD1 (5 bases). Trimming removed 2 bases at V and 7 bases at J, with 11 bases between. This CDR3 has 13 amino acids. In germline, CDR1 is MRHNA, CDR2 SNTAGT. CDR3 nucleotide sequence: TGTGCCAGCAGTGACGGGGGAGGAGGTGAAGCTTTCTTT. This sequence encodes CASSDGGGGEAFF.

Only a few counts were recorded for this clone. The chain recombines TRBV13 with TRBJ2-7, with D uncertain. The CDR3 totals 13 residues. V lost 4 bases and J lost 4, with 11 bases in between. Germline V CDR1 and CDR2: PRHDT, FYEKMQ (reference sequence). The CDR3 sequence: CASSYASGYEQYF. CDR3 DNA sequence: TGTGCCAGCAGCTACGCATCGGGTTACGAGCAGTACTTC.

The chain is built from TRBV5-1 and TRBJ1-4, with D unclear. The length of the CDR3 is 13 residues. Germline V lookup: CDR1 SGHRS, CDR2 YFSETQ. V lost 1 base, J lost 8 bases, and 9 bases lay in between. CDR3 amino acids: CASSLRLEEKLFF. The CDR3 DNA is TGCGCCAGCAGCTTGCGTTTAGAGGAAAAACTGTTTTTT.

This CDR3 is CASSWMRNEQFF. The DNA for the CDR3 is TGTGCCAGCAGCTGGATGAGGAATGAGCAGTTCTTC. The rearrangement uses TRBV5-4 and TRBJ2-1; D not resolved. The length of the CDR3 is 12 residues. The germline gives CDR1 SGHNT, CDR2 YYREEE (reference sequence). V was trimmed by 3 bases and J by 7 bases, leaving 8 bases between them.

This clone appeared a few times. The V call is TRBV2, the J call TRBJ1-5, with a weak D call TRBD1 (5 bases). V shed 8 bases and J shed 1 base, with 9 bases lying between them. The CDR3 is 13 residues long. In germline, CDR1 is SNHLY, CDR2 FYNNEI. CDR3 in amino acids: CASQGPSNQPQHF. The CDR3 bases are TGTGCCAGCCAGGGACCGAGCAATCAGCCCCAGCATTTT.

This clone was seen only once. The chain combines TRBV18 with TRBJ2-7, with 10 bases that match TRBD1. The CDR3 consists of 16 residues. From germline, CDR1 is KGHSH and CDR2 LQKENI. Trimming took 6 bases from V and 7 from J; bases not matched to a gene: 15. The CDR3 protein is CASSLNSTGGAGEQYF. The CDR3 nucleotides read TGTGCCAGCTCTCTCAATTCGACAGGGGGCGCGGGGGAGCAGTACTTC. The complete variable domain, with remaining parts taken from reference TRBV18 and TRBJ2-7, reads NAGVMQNPRHLVRRRGQEARLRCSPMKGHSHVYWYRQLPEEGLKFMVYLQKENIIDESGMPKERFSAEFPKEGPSILRIQQVVRGDSAAYFCASSLNSTGGAGEQYFGPGTRLTVT.

This clone was recorded a few times. J is TRBJ1-5 and V is TRBV6-1; D remains unclear. The CDR3 is 13 residues long. V was pared by 7 bases and J by 1 base, with 8 bases between. Germline V gene sequence: CDR1 MNHNS, CDR2 SASEGT. The CDR3, as DNA: TGTGCCAGCATGGGGTACAGCAATCAGCCCCAGCATTTT. It translates to CASMGYSNQPQHF.

The chain links TRBV4-1 to TRBJ2-1; tentative D call: TRBD2 (6 bases). Germline-derived CDR1 and CDR2 are MGHRA and YSYEKL. CDR3 length: 15 amino acids. V was clipped by 1 base and J by 2 bases, with 9 bases between them. The CDR3 DNA follows: TGCGCCAGCAGCCAAGCGGCGGGACCCTACAATGAGCAGTTCTTC. This encodes CASSQAAGPYNEQFF.

The chain recombines TRBV6-1 with TRBJ2-4, with 10 bases matching TRBD2. The CDR3 spans 18 residues. V was pared by 3 bases and J by 3 bases, with 11 bases of the junction left unmatched. The V gene's germline CDR1 is MNHNS and CDR2 SASEGT. Here the CDR3 reads CASSEGAGGRIGKNIQYF. In DNA, the CDR3 is TGTGCCAGCAGTGAGGGAGCGGGGGGGCGGATAGGCAAAAACATTCAGTACTTC.

The chain links TRBV5-1 to TRBJ2-3; 8 bases are a match to TRBD2. V was pared by 2 bases and J by 1 base, with 0 bases of the junction left unmatched. The CDR3 runs to 14 residues. The germline V gene encodes CDR1 SGHRS and CDR2 YFSETQ. This CDR3 reads CASSLAGGTDTQYF. For the CDR3, the DNA is TGCGCCAGCAGCTTAGCGGGGGGCACAGATACGCAGTATTTT.

This chain links TRBV28 with TRBJ2-7, with 10 bases fitting TRBD2. CDR3 length: 15 residues. CDR1 and CDR2 from the germline V gene are MDHEN and SYDVKM. The trim removed 3 bases at V and 8 bases at J, leaving 10 bases unmatched. CDR3 nucleotide sequence: TGTGCCAGCAGTTTGACTAGCGGGCCGGTTAGGAAGCAGTACTTC. Its protein product is CASSLTSGPVRKQYF.

CDR3 amino acids: CASSPVGTGNEKLFF. The CDR3 nucleotides are TGTGCCAGCAGCCCAGTTGGGACAGGGAATGAAAAACTGTTTTTT. The chain joins TRBV7-8 to TRBJ1-4; 9 bases are shared with TRBD1. V lost 5 bases, J lost 5 bases, and 6 bases stayed unmatched. This CDR3 has 15 amino acids. Germline CDR1 and CDR2: SGHVS and FQNEAQ.

The genes are TRBV6-5 and TRBJ1-1; 7 bases agree with TRBD1. Per germline, CDR1 MNHEY and CDR2 SVGAGI. The V and J ends lost 4 bases and 6 bases, in that order; junction bases with no gene match: 14. This CDR3 region has 16 residues. The CDR3 coding sequence is TGTGCCAGCAGTTTGGGAGAAATGAGGGGGCTGGCTGAAGCTTTCTTT. Translated: CASSLGEMRGLAEAFF.

The chain uses TRBV15 and TRBJ2-7; possibly TRBD2 for D (6 bases). Trimming left V 0 bases short and J 4 bases short, with 10 bases between. Germline CDR1 and CDR2: LNHNV and YYDKDF (reference sequence). This CDR3 region has 14 residues. CDR3 nucleotides: TGTGCCACCAGCAGAGATGAGAGCGGGTACGAGCAGTACTTC. As protein: CATSRDESGYEQYF.

This sequence joins TRBV7-2 and TRBJ1-5; no clear D. CDR3 length: 13 residues. V lost 4 bases and J 5 bases, leaving 9 bases between the germline ends. Germline-derived CDR1 and CDR2 are SGHTA and FQGNSA. CDR3 in amino acids: CASSSAWDQPQHF. DNA for the CDR3: TGTGCCAGCAGCTCCGCTTGGGATCAGCCCCAGCATTTT.

The CDR3 DNA follows: TGTGCCAGCAGGATAGGGGGTACGGGCAATCAGCCCCAGCATTTT. Translation: CASRIGGTGNQPQHF. This chain joins TRBV6-1 and TRBJ1-5; perhaps TRBD1 as D (6 bases). V dropped 6 bases and J dropped 2 bases, with 14 bases sitting between them. Germline values: CDR1 MNHNS, CDR2 SASEGT. CDR3 length equals 15 residues.

The chain couples TRBV10-3 to TRBJ2-7, with D possibly being TRBD2 (5 bases). V lost 6 bases, J lost 3 bases, and 9 bases lay in between. This CDR3 is built from 12 residues. Germline loops: CDR1 ENHRY, CDR2 SYGVKD. This CDR3 is CAISESGYEQYF. The CDR3 bases are TGTGCCATCAGCGAGAGCGGCTACGAGCAGTACTTC.

V is TRBV28 and J is TRBJ1-2, with a weak D call TRBD1 (5 bases). The CDR3 loop spans 18 amino acids. Germline V gene data show CDR1 as MDHEN and CDR2 as SYDVKM. Trimming took off 5 bases at V and 0 bases at J, with 22 bases between the two ends. The CDR3 DNA sequence: TGTGCCAGCAGTAACCGGGACGGGACCTTATTAGCTAACTATGGCTACACCTTC. Encoded protein: CASSNRDGTLLANYGYTF.

This clone appeared a few times. The chain combines TRBV7-9 with TRBJ1-6, with D possibly TRBD1 on 6 matching bases. Germline loops: CDR1 SEHNR, CDR2 FQNEAQ (reference sequence). V was cut by 6 bases and J by 7 bases, with 10 bases left in between. There are 13 residues in the CDR3. CDR3: CASSTGTNSPLHF. CDR3 bases: TGTGCCAGCAGTACCGGGACAAATTCACCCCTCCACTTT.

The chain links TRBV19 to TRBJ2-7; 13 nucleotides agree with TRBD2. V dropped 9 bases and J dropped 1; count of bases not matched to a gene: 9. Germline V gene lookup returns CDR1 LNHDA and CDR2 SQIVND (reference sequence). CDR3 size: 16 residues. CDR3 coding DNA: TGTGCCAGGGGGAGACTAGCGGGAGGCTATTCCTACGAGCAGTACTTC. It yields the protein CARGRLAGGYSYEQYF.

The V and J genes are TRBV11-1 and TRBJ2-7, with 9 bases that match TRBD2. Germline-derived CDR1 and CDR2 are SGHAT and FQDESV (reference sequence). CDR3 length equals 15 residues. J gave up 2 bases and V 0 bases, and 2 bases lay outside the gene matches. This CDR3 is CASSLASGGPYEQYF. The DNA for the CDR3 is TGTGCCAGCAGCTTAGCTAGCGGGGGACCCTACGAGCAGTACTTC.

This clone was counted between two and nine times. J is TRBJ2-7 and V is TRBV20-1; D ambiguous. From germline, CDR1 is DFQATT and CDR2 SNEGSKA (reference sequence). The CDR3 runs 11 residues. Between the trimmed V and J ends, which lost 7 bases and 1 base, there was a span of 8 bases. CDR3 sequence reads: CSGRTSYEQYF. CDR3 coding DNA: TGCAGTGGACGGACGTCCTACGAGCAGTACTTC.

The chain is built from TRBV28 and TRBJ1-2; 9 bases agree with TRBD1. In germline, CDR1 is MDHEN, CDR2 SYDVKM. There are 13 residues in the CDR3. V lost 2 bases to trimming and J lost 7 bases; unmatched junction nucleotides: 2. The CDR3 sequence is CASSLGDRVGYTF. The CDR3 nucleotides are TGTGCCAGCAGTTTAGGGGACAGGGTTGGCTACACCTTC.

A few counts support this clone. The chain carries TRBV28 and TRBJ2-3; TRBD1 is a possible D gene (6 bases). This CDR3 region has 16 residues. V was trimmed by 7 bases and J by 4 bases, leaving 21 bases between them. CDR1 is MDHEN, CDR2 SYDVKM, per germline. CDR3 residues: CASTKTGIGVADTQYF. The CDR3 DNA reads TGTGCCAGCACCAAAACAGGGATTGGGGTGGCAGATACGCAGTATTTT. The variable domain in full, completed from reference TRBV28 and TRBJ2-3, reads DVKVTQSSRYLVKRTGEKVFLECVQDMDHENMFWYRQDPGLGLRLIYFSYDVKMKEKGDIPEGYSVSREKKERFSLILESASTNQTSMYLCASTKTGIGVADTQYFGPGTRLTVL.

The gene calls are TRBV5-1 and TRBJ2-7; TRBD1 aligns across 8 bases. The CDR3 covers 15 residues. Germline CDR1 and CDR2: SGHRS and YFSETQ. J lost 3 bases, V lost 6 bases, and 11 bases had no gene match. CDR3 coding DNA: TGCGCCAGCACCGTTCTGACAGGGGAGAGCTACGAGCAGTACTTC. This sequence encodes CASTVLTGESYEQYF.